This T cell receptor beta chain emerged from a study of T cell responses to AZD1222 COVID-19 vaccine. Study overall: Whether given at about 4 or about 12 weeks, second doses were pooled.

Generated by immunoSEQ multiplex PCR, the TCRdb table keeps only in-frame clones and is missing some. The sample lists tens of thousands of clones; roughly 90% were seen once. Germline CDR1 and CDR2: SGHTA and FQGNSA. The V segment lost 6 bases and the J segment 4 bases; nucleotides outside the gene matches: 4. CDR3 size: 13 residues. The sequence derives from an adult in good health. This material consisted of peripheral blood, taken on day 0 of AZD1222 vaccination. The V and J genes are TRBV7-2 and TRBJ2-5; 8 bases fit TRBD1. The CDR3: CASRGQAGETQYF. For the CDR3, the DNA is TGTGCCAGCAGGGGACAGGCAGGAGAGACCCAGTACTTC.